Listed below are T cell receptor beta chains from one sample, sequenced in a study of regulatory T cells in long-lasting Graves disease. TCRdb independently ran MiXCR on the multiplex PCR reads; one entry per CDR3 protein. The profile shows 440,000 or so distinct CDR3 sequences, 15% of them singletons. The same data also went into a second study, on T cells in Graves' hyperthyroidism and ophthalmopathy.

This material consisted of peripheral blood mononuclear cells (PBMCs), taken at new diagnosis, from a patient treated with antithyroid drugs. These receptors all stem from a woman aged 30 to 39 with Graves disease. The CDR3 runs from the conserved cysteine through the conserved F or W. D genes are given only for firm matches. Rows give clone size only sometimes, using once, few, many, or a class for an expanded clone.

len,v_gene,d_gene,j_gene,abundance,CDR3nt,CDR3aa
17,TRBV3-1,TRBD1,TRBJ2-3,few,TGTGCCAGCAGCCGGTACGACAGGGGACCTAGCACAGATACGCAGTATTTT,CASSRYDRGPSTDTQYF
16,TRBV12-5,TRBD1,TRBJ1-2,.,TGTGCTAGTGGCCCGGGACAGCCGATTGAGATGTATGGCTACACCTTC,CASGPGQPIEMYGYTF
14,TRBV12-3/TRBV12-4,.,TRBJ2-3,many,TGTGCCAGCAGCCCACTTTTGAAGACAGATACGCAGTATTTT,CASSPLLKTDTQYF
15,TRBV5-1,.,TRBJ1-1,.,TGCGCCAGCAGCTTGGCACAGTCGGGGGGCACTGAAGCTTTCTTT,CASSLAQSGGTEAFF
13,TRBV30,.,TRBJ1-1,many,TGTGCCTGGAGTGGGGGGTGGAACACTGAAGCTTTCTTT,CAWSGGWNTEAFF
17,TRBV5-1,TRBD1,TRBJ2-1,many,TGCGCCAGCAGCTTGGACCTGACCGGGACAGTATACAATGAGCAGTTCTTC,CASSLDLTGTVYNEQFF
17,TRBV19,.,TRBJ2-6,few,TGTGCCAGCCACTCCGGGACACCTGATTCTGGGGCCAACGTCCTGACTTTC,CASHSGTPDSGANVLTF
15,TRBV2,TRBD2,TRBJ2-5,many,TGTGCCAGCACAGAGGATAGCGGGGGTAGAGAGACCCAGTACTTC,CASTEDSGGRETQYF
13,TRBV6-5,TRBD1,TRBJ2-3,few,TGTGCCAGCAGTTTACAGGGGAGAGATACGCAGTATTTT,CASSLQGRDTQYF
15,TRBV4-1,TRBD1,TRBJ1-1,.,TGCGCCAGCAGCCAGTGGGGACAGGAGGACACTGAAGCTTTCTTT,CASSQWGQEDTEAFF
16,TRBV7-8,TRBD1,TRBJ1-3,.,TGTGCCAGCAGCTTAACAGGGGGAGGCTCTGGAAACACCATATATTTT,CASSLTGGGSGNTIYF
18,TRBV6-5,.,TRBJ2-7,many,TGTGCCAGCAGTTACTCGAGTACACCGGGACCTAGCTCCTACGAGCAGTACTTC,CASSYSSTPGPSSYEQYF
17,TRBV20-1,TRBD2,TRBJ2-5,many,TGCAGTGCTAGAAGTGGGACTAGCGGCACCCTCCTGGAGACCCAGTACTTC,CSARSGTSGTLLETQYF
12,TRBV19,.,TRBJ1-2,.,TGTGCCAGTAACGAGGGGGACTATGTCTACACCTTC,CASNEGDYVYTF
16,TRBV6-1,TRBD1,TRBJ1-6,many,TGTGCCAGCAGGGACAGGGGTGTCTCCTATAATTCACCCCTCCACTTT,CASRDRGVSYNSPLHF
16,TRBV5-1,TRBD2,TRBJ2-1,many,TGCGCCAGCAGCCTTGGAATAGCGGGAGATTTCGATGAGCAGTTCTTC,CASSLGIAGDFDEQFF
12,TRBV20-1,TRBD2,TRBJ2-2,few,TGCAGTGCTAGTTTAGCGGGAGGGGAGCTGTTTTTT,CSASLAGGELFF
13,TRBV5-1,TRBD2,TRBJ2-1,many,TGCGCCAGCAGCATTGAACTAGCGGGAGGGCAGTTCTTC,CASSIELAGGQFF
14,TRBV18,TRBD2,TRBJ2-4,many,TGTGCCAGCTCACCAGGGAGGGGCCAAAACATTCAGTACTTC,CASSPGRGQNIQYF
14,TRBV20-1,.,TRBJ1-1,many,TGCAGTGCCCCTCGGGGGGCAGGTTGGACTGAAGCTTTCTTT,CSAPRGAGWTEAFF
18,TRBV2,TRBD2,TRBJ2-3,many,TGTGCCAGCAGTGAAGCGGTAACTAGCGGGAGTACAACAGATACGCAGTATTTT,CASSEAVTSGSTTDTQYF
15,TRBV19,.,TRBJ1-5,once,TGTGCCAGTAGTATTTACAGGTATAGCAATCAGCCCCAGCATTTT,CASSIYRYSNQPQHF
12,TRBV4-1,TRBD1,TRBJ2-1,few,TGCGCCAGCAGACAGGGGGCCAATGAGCAGTTCTTC,CASRQGANEQFF
16,TRBV20-1,.,TRBJ2-2,.,TGCAGTGCTAGAGACAAAGGTGGCATTGGGGCCGGGGAGCTGTTTTTT,CSARDKGGIGAGELFF
21,TRBV7-3,TRBD2,TRBJ2-1,many,TGTGCCAGCAGGCCTGGCTCGGGACTAGCGGGTCTGAGGAGCTCCTACAATGAGCAGTTCTTC,CASRPGSGLAGLRSSYNEQFF
17,TRBV11-1,TRBD1,TRBJ2-1,many,TGTGCCAGCAGCTTAGGGATGCCGGGACAGGGAGACAATGAGCAGTTCTTC,CASSLGMPGQGDNEQFF
14,TRBV4-1,.,TRBJ1-2,many,TGCGCCAGCAGCCAAGACCACAGCGTCTATGGCTACACCTTC,CASSQDHSVYGYTF
13,TRBV28,TRBD2,TRBJ2-5,many,TGTGCCAGCAGGAGACTAGCGGAAGAGACCCAGTACTTC,CASRRLAEETQYF
15,TRBV5-1,TRBD1,TRBJ2-3,many,TGCGCCAGCAGCTTGGAACAGGGGAGAACAGATACGCAGTATTTT,CASSLEQGRTDTQYF
14,TRBV4-1,.,TRBJ2-5,few,TGCGCCAGCAGCCAAGTAGGGTCCCAAGAGACCCAGTACTTC,CASSQVGSQETQYF
15,TRBV25-1,.,TRBJ2-7,.,TGTGCCAGCAGTGAATGGGGGGACACGACGGGCGAGCAGTACTTC,CASSEWGDTTGEQYF
13,TRBV2,.,TRBJ1-2,few,TGTGCCAGCAGGATAGGACAGTCCGGTGGCTACACCTTC,CASRIGQSGGYTF
16,TRBV11-2,TRBD2,TRBJ2-5,.,TGTGCCAGCAGCTCCACTAGCGGGAGGGCCGGCGAGACCCAGTACTTC,CASSSTSGRAGETQYF
19,TRBV27,.,TRBJ2-1,.,TGTGCCAGCAGGAACTCCGGACAGGGCCTTGGGGGGGTTTACAATGAGCAGTTCTTC,CASRNSGQGLGGVYNEQFF
15,TRBV5-5,.,TRBJ2-1,few,TGTGCCAGCACCTTCTGGGGGGGGGCGGGGGTGGAGCAGTTCTTC,CASTFWGGAGVEQFF
12,TRBV30,.,TRBJ2-5,many,TGTGCCTGGAACGGACCCCAAGAGACCCAGTACTTC,CAWNGPQETQYF
14,TRBV27,TRBD2,TRBJ2-7,few,TGTGCCAGCAGGGGACTAGCGGTATCCTACGAGCAGTACTTC,CASRGLAVSYEQYF
11,TRBV29-1,.,TRBJ2-7,.,TGCAGCGTTGATTCCGGGGTCGAGCAGTACTTC,CSVDSGVEQYF
12,TRBV12-3/TRBV12-4,.,TRBJ1-1,many,TGTGCCAGCAGTTTCGGGGGCGTCGAAGCTTTCTTT,CASSFGGVEAFF
15,TRBV28,.,TRBJ1-2,few,TGTGCCAGCAGTTTATTGGTCTTAGGGGACCGTGGCTACACCTTC,CASSLLVLGDRGYTF
15,TRBV11-2,TRBD1,TRBJ2-1,many,TGTGCCAGCAGCCGGGACAGGGGGCCGTACAATGAGCAGTTCTTC,CASSRDRGPYNEQFF
15,TRBV7-8,.,TRBJ2-1,many,TGTGCCAGCAGCCCCGAGGAAGGCGGAGACAATGAGCAGTTCTTC,CASSPEEGGDNEQFF